The clone carrying this TCR beta chain was recorded at least ten times. The target antigen is unknown. It was with a sample-barcoded 5' primer and a J-beta primer mix that a second PCR of roughly 7 to 11 cycles was run. Each TCR beta cDNA got a 12-nucleotide random molecular identifier. TCRdb fed the 5' RACE reads into MiXCR, producing one record per CDR3 protein. Of about 930,000 distinct CDR3 sequences listed, 25% to 30% were seen once; the top ten hold more than 8.5%. Germline V gene data show CDR1 as SQVTM and CDR2 as ANQGSEA. The length of the CDR3 is 13 residues. V shed 4 bases and J shed 7 bases, with 13 bases lying between them. The entry originates in a study of blood T cells in healthy people across ages. Study results and caveats: PBMCs were not sorted, which prevented a conclusive comparison of naive versus antigen-experienced cells.

This sample also belongs to another study, concerning T cells of mothers and their children. As that study records: There was no detection of any persistent microchimeric T cell clones.

The receptor's source is a woman aged 40 to 50 in good health. The chain combines TRBV29-1 with TRBJ1-4; maybe TRBD1 (5 bases). Sequencing was carried out using blood. In DNA form, the CDR3 reads TGCAGCGTTGTATCAGGGATCAGTGAAAAACTGTTTTTT. Translating it yields CSVVSGISEKLFF.